This T cell receptor (beta chain) was sequenced in a study of T-cell reconstitution after alpha-beta-depleted transplantation in children. Unique molecular identifiers were incorporated during preparation of the TCRbeta library. TCRdb passed the PCR reads through MiXCR, listing each CDR3 protein once. The sample has around 530,000 distinct CDR3 sequences; over 25% are singletons. The V segment lost 5 bases and the J segment 6 bases; nucleotides outside the gene matches: 8. This CDR3 has 15 amino acids. The clonotype was recovered from a human donor who donated a stem cell graft to a child with aplastic anemia. The chain employs TRBV12-3 or TRBV12-4 and TRBJ2-3, with 10 bases identical to TRBD2. The sample consisted of PBMCs from the stem cell graft donor, taken from the stem cell graft. The CDR3 DNA reads as TGTGCCAGCAGTACTAGCGGGACCCCTGGGGATACGCAGTATTTT. Translation gives CASSTSGTPGDTQYF.